This T cell receptor (beta chain) was observed in a study of blood T cell repertoires in COVID-19. Study overall: There were acute and convalescent COVID-19 samples, and they came from the United States, Italy and Spain. T cells, B-cell-depleted T cells, or PBMCs supplied cDNA or gDNA.

The CDR3 has 15 residues. Germline values: CDR1 MNHEY, CDR2 SVGAGI. Trimming took 3 bases from V and 2 from J; bases not matched to a gene: 6. Per the original data handling: Using reference gene primer amplification, nucleated cell counts were estimated. The protocol was immunoSEQ multiplex PCR, while the TCRdb copy is restricted to in-frame clones and leaves out a portion. The V and J calls and clone size were taken over from that table, and D and trimming were inferred from the DNA. The profile shows 240,000 or so clones, around 81% of them singletons. Sequencing input: peripheral blood. The chain is built from TRBV6-5 and TRBJ1-1, with 7 bases aligning to TRBD1. The receptor's source is a young man who had recovered from COVID-19. The CDR3 here is CASSYSGQINTEAFF. The CDR3 bases are TGTGCCAGCAGTTATTCGGGACAGATCAACACTGAAGCTTTCTTT.